This TCR beta chain was captured by sequencing in a study of CD8 T cells in Susac syndrome. J was trimmed by 6 bases and V by 4 bases; bases with no gene match: 8. Germline assignment: CDR1 SGHAT and CDR2 FQNNGV. This CDR3 has 14 residues. Sequencing targeted TCR beta in blood CD8+ and CD4+ T cells. Negative isolation yielded the CD8+ and CD4+ T cells, while FACS enriched the TEMRA cells. An input of about 0.45 to 1 ug of RNA was subjected to reverse transcription using random hexamers. The authors amplified TCR beta CDR3 across 54 Vbeta and 13 Jbeta using immunoSEQ multiplex PCR. TCRdb fed the immunoSEQ multiplex PCR reads into MiXCR, producing one record per CDR3 protein. The sample includes about 100,000 distinct CDR3 sequences, about 96% of them seen just once.

The V gene is TRBV11-2, the J gene TRBJ2-7; 8 nucleotides align to TRBD2. This clonotype originated in a human donor with Susac syndrome. Sequenced: CD8+ T cells from PBMCs. The CDR3 spells CASSSSGSLSEQYF. The DNA for the CDR3 is TGTGCCAGCAGCTCGAGCGGGAGTCTTTCCGAGCAGTACTTC.